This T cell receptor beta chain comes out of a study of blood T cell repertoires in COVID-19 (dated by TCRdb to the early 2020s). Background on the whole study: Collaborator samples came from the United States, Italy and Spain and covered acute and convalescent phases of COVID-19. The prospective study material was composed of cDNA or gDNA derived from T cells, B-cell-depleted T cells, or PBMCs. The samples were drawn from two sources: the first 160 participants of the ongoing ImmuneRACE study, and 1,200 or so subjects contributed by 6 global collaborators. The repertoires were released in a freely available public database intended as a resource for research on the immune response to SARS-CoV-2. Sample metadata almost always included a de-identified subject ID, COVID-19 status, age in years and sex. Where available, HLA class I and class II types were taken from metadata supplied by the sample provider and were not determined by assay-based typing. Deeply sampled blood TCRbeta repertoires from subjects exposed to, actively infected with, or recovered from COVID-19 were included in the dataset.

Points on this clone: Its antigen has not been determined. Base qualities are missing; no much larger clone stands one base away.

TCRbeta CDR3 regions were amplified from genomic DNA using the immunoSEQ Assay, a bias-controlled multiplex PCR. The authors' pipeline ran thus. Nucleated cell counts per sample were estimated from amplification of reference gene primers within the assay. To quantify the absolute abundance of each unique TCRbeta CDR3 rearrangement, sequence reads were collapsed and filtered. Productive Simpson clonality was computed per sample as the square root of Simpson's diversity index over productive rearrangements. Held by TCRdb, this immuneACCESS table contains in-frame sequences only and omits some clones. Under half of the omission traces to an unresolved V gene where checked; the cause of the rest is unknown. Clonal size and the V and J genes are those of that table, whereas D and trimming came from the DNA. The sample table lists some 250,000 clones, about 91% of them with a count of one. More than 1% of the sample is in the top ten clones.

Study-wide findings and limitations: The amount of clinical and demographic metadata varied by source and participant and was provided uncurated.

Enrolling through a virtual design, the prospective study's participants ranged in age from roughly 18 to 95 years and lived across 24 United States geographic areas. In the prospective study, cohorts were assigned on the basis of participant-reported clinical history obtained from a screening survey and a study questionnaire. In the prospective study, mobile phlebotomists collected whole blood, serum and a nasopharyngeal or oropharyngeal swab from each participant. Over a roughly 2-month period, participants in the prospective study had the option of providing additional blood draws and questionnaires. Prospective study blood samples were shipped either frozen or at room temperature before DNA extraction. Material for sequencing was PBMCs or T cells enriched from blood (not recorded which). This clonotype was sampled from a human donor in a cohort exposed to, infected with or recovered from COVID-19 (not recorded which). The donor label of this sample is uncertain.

The DNA sequence is given as TGTGCCAGCAGCTCGTTGGACAGGGGGACTGAAGCTTTCTTT. This encodes CASSSLDRGTEAFF. The sequence is built from TRBV5-4 and TRBJ1-1, with 10 junctional bases fitting TRBD1. CDR1 is given as SGHNT and CDR2 as YYREEE, both from the germline V gene (reference sequence). After removal of 3 bases from V and 5 bases from J, the junction retains 4 bases not matched to a gene. The CDR3 contains 14 residues, cysteine and phenylalanine counted. The kept DNA is CDR3 alone, 42 bases in frame from the first base.